The rows below give T cell receptor beta chains drawn from one sample of a study of cytomegalovirus exposure and HLA in healthy donors. Using immunoSEQ multiplex PCR, the repertoire was profiled, and TCRdb retains in-frame clones only, with some absent. The table has about 160,000 clones, about 78% seen once. The material sequenced was PBMCs. Receptors were obtained from a male donor in good health and CMV-seronegative. The conserved cysteine and the conserved F or W are not part of the CDR3 here.

TRBV7-3	TRBJ1-6	ASSLEVGSPLH
TRBV28	TRBJ2-3	ASSLPGSADTQY
TRBV27	TRBJ2-7	ASSKSGTVSYEQY
TRBV28	TRBJ1-5	ASSSPGAGNQPQH
TRBV28	TRBJ1-2	ASSLIETDGYT
TRBV4-3	TRBJ2-3	ASSQETSGSTDTQY
TRBV4-2	TRBJ2-3	ASSQARTSAGVWDTQY
TRBV4-2	TRBJ2-2	ASSPQTGPAGELF
TRBV7-9	TRBJ2-1	ASSGTRGSYNEQF
TRBV27	TRBJ1-2	ATRTGSRYT
TRBV7-9	TRBJ1-2	ASSPGQGVKGYT
TRBV7-9	TRBJ1-1	ASSDKNTEAF
TRBV9	TRBJ1-5	ASSATPGNQPQH
TRBV9	TRBJ2-2	ASSVGVAGLRGELF
TRBV2	TRBJ2-7	ASTEPDFSVGEQY
TRBV6-6	TRBJ2-5	ASRGLAQETQY
TRBV5-1	TRBJ2-6	ASTSYSGANVLT
TRBV10-3	TRBJ1-3	AISGGVNSGNTIY
TRBV5-4	TRBJ1-4	ASSLGSRNEKLF
TRBV14	TRBJ2-1	ASSPRGEDSYNEQF
TRBV7-6	TRBJ2-2	ASSRQGNTGELF
TRBV10-3	TRBJ2-1	AIGRDEQF
TRBV5-1	TRBJ2-1	ASSLSLAGVVYEQF
TRBV5-4	TRBJ1-3	ASSLAPRGTGNTIY
TRBV6-6	TRBJ1-3	ASSQQSSGNTIY
TRBV5-4	TRBJ1-3	ASSLGQGRNTIY